This TCR beta chain was obtained from a study of CD8 T cells in Susac syndrome. Study details: Within the sequenced Susac syndrome patient group, six exhibited active disease and roughly eight were in remission. Patients with Susac syndrome were therapy-naive, on corticosteroids, or on intravenous immunoglobulin alone at the time that blood was drawn.

It was negative isolation that provided the CD8+ and CD4+ T cells, whereas TEMRA cells were enriched by FACS. The CDR3 sequence is 18 residues long. The V gene's germline CDR1 is SGHNT and CDR2 YYREEE (reference sequence). Losses at the gene ends were 3 bases for V and 2 bases for J; bases not matched to a gene: 12. Reverse transcription of roughly 0.45 to 1 ug RNA was carried out with random hexamers. Amplification of TCR beta CDR3 across 54 Vbeta and 13 Jbeta was performed with immunoSEQ multiplex PCR. From the immunoSEQ multiplex PCR reads, TCRdb called clonotypes with MiXCR, one entry per CDR3 protein. Of around 110,000 distinct CDR3 sequences listed, around 94% are singletons. This clonotype was detected only once.

Source material: CD8+ T cells from PBMCs. This rearrangement joins TRBV5-4 to TRBJ2-3; 10 nucleotides match TRBD2. The receptor comes from a human donor with Susac syndrome. The CDR3 loop reads CASSYSGGALVATDTQYF. The CDR3 DNA is TGTGCCAGCAGCTACAGCGGGGGGGCCTTAGTTGCCACAGATACGCAGTATTTT. Filled out from reference TRBV5-4 and TRBJ2-3, the complete variable domain reads ETGVTQSPTHLIKTRGQQVTLRCSSQSGHNTVSWYQQALGQGPQFIFQYYREEENGRGNFPPRFSGLQFPNYSSELNVNALELDDSALYLCASSYSGGALVATDTQYFGPGTRLTVL.